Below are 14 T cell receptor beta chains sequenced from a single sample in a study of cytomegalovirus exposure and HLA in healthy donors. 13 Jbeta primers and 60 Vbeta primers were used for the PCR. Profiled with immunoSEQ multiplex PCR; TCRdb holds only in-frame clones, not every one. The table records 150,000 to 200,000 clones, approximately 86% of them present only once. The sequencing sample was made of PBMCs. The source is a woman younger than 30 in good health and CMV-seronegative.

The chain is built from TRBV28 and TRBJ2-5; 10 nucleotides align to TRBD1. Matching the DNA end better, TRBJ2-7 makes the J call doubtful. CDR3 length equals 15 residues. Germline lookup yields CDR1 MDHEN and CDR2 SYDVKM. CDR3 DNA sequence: TGTGCCAGCAGCACCCAGACAGGGGGCCAATACGAGCAGTACTTC. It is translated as CASSTQTGGQYEQYF.

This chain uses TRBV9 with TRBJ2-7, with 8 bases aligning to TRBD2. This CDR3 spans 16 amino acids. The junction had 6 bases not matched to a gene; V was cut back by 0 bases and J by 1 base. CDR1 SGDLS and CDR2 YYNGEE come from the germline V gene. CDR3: CASSVGPPGGSYEQYF. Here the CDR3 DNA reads TGTGCCAGCAGCGTAGGGCCCCCGGGGGGGTCCTACGAGCAGTACTTC.

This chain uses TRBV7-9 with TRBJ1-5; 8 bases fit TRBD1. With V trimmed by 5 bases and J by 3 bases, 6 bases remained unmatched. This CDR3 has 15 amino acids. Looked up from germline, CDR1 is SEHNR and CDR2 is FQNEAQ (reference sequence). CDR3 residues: CASSLDREVNQPQHF. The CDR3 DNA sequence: TGTGCCAGCAGCCTGGACAGGGAGGTCAATCAGCCCCAGCATTTT. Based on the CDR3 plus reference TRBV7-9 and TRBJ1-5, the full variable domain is DTGVSQNPRHKITKRGQNVTFRCDPISEHNRLYWYRQTLGQGPEFLTYFQNEAQLEKSRLLSDRFSAERPKGSFSTLEIQRTEQGDSAMYLCASSLDREVNQPQHFGDGTRLSIL.

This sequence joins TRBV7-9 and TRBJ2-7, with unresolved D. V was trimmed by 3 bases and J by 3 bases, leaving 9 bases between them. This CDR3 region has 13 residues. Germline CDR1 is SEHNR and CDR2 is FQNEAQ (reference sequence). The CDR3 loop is CASSLAPGYEQYF. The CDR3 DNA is TGTGCCAGCAGCTTGGCCCCGGGCTACGAGCAGTACTTC. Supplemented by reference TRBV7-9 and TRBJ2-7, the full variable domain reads DTGVSQNPRHKITKRGQNVTFRCDPISEHNRLYWYRQTLGQGPEFLTYFQNEAQLEKSRLLSDRFSAERPKGSFSTLEIQRTEQGDSAMYLCASSLAPGYEQYFGPGTRLTVT.

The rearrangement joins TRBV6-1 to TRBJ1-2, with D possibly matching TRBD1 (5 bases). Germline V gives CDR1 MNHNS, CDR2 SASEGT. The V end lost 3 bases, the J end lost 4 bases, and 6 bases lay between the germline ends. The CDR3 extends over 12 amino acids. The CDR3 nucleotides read TGTGCCAGCAGTGACAGGGTCTATGGCTACACCTTC. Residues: CASSDRVYGYTF.

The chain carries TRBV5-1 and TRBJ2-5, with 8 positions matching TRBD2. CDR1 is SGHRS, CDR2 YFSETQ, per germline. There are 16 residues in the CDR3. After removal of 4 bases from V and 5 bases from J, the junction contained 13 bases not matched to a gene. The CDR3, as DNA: TGCGCCAGCAGCCCGTTAGCGGGAACCTCTAGGGAGACCCAGTACTTC. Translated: CASSPLAGTSRETQYF. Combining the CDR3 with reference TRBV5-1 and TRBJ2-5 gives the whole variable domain KAGVTQTPRYLIKTRGQQVTLSCSPISGHRSVSWYQQTPGQGLQFLFEYFSETQRNKGNFPGRFSGRQFSNSRSEMNVSTLELGDSALYLCASSPLAGTSRETQYFGPGTRLLVL.

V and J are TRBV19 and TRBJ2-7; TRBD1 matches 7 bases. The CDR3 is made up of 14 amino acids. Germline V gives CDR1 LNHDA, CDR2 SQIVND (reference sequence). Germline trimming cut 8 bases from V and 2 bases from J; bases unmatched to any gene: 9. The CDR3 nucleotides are TGTGCCAGTGGCCCGGGGACAGCTACCTACGAGCAGTACTTC. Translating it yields CASGPGTATYEQYF.

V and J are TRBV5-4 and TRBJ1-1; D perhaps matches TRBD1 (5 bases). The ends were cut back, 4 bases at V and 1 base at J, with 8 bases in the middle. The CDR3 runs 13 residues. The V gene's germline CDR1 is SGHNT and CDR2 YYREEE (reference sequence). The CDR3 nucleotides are TGTGCCAGCAGCATACAGGCGAACACTGAAGCTTTCTTT. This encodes CASSIQANTEAFF.

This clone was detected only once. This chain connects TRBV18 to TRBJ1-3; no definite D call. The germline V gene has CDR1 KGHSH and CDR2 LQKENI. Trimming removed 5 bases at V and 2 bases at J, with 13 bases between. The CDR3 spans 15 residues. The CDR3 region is CASSSREATGNTIYF. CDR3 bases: TGTGCCAGCTCATCCAGAGAGGCTACTGGAAACACCATATATTTT.

The CDR3 coding sequence is TGTGCCATTCAATCCGCGGGGGGGGCGAACACCGGGGAGCTGTTTTTT. This translates into CAIQSAGGANTGELFF. This chain joins TRBV10-3 and TRBJ2-2, with 9 bases fitting TRBD2. Per germline, CDR1 ENHRY and CDR2 SYGVKD. The CDR3 covers 16 residues. The V segment lost 9 bases and the J segment 0 bases; nucleotides outside the gene matches: 8.

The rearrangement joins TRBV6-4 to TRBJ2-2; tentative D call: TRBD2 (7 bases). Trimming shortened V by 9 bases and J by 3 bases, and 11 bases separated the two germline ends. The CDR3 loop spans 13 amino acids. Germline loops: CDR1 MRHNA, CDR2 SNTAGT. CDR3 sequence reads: CASRGADTGELFF. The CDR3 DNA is TGTGCCAGTCGGGGGGCGGACACCGGGGAGCTGTTTTTT.

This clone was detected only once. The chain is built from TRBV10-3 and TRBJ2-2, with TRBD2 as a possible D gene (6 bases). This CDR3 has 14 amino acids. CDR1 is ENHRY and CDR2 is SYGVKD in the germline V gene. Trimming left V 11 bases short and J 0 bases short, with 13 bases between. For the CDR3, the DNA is TGTGCCTTCCGGCCGGGAGCGAACACCGGGGAGCTGTTTTTT. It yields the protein CAFRPGANTGELFF.

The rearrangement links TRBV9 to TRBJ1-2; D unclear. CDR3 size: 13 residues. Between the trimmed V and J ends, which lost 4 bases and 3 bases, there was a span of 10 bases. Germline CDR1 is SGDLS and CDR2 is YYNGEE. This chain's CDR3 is CASSRQADYGYTF. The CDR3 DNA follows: TGTGCCAGCAGCCGCCAGGCTGACTATGGCTACACCTTC.

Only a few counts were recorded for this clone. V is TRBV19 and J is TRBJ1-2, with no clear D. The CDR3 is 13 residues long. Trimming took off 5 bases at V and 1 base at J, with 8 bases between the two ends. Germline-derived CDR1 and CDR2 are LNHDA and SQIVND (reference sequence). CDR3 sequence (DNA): TGTGCCAGTAGTTTGCGGATTAACTATGGCTACACCTTC. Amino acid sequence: CASSLRINYGYTF.